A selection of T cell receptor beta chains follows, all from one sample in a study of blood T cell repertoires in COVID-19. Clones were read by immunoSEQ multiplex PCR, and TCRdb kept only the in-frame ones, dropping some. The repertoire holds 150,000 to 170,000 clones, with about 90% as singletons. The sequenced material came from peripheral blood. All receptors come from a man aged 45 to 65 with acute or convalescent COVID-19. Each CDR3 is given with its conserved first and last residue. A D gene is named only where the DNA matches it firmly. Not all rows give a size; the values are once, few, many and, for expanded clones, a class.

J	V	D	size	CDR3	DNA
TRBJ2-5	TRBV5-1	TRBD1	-	CASSLAGTGGSETQYF	TGCGCCAGCAGCTTGGCTGGGACAGGGGGCAGCGAGACCCAGTACTTC
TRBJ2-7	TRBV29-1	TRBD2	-	CSVRTSGAIYEQYF	TGCAGCGTGCGGACTAGCGGGGCCATCTACGAGCAGTACTTC
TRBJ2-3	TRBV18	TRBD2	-	CASSPRGLAGGTDTQYF	TGTGCCAGCTCACCAAGGGGACTAGCGGGGGGCACAGATACGCAGTATTTT
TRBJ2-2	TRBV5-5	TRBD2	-	CASSLGLADAVRELFF	TGTGCCAGCAGCTTGGGACTAGCGGATGCTGTCCGGGAGCTGTTTTTT
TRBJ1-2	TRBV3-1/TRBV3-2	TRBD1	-	CASSQVTGDGYTF	TGTGCCAGCAGCCAAGTCACAGGGGATGGCTACACCTTC
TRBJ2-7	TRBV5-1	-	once	CASSLASDTSSYEQYF	TGCGCCAGCAGCTTGGCCTCGGACACGAGCTCCTACGAGCAGTACTTC
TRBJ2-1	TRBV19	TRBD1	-	CASSVIRDRANEQFF	TGTGCCAGTAGTGTAATCCGGGACAGGGCTAATGAGCAGTTCTTC
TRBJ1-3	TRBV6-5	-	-	CASSFGHGGSGNTIYF	TGTGCCAGCAGTTTCGGACACGGGGGCTCTGGAAACACCATATATTTT
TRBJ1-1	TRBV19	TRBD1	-	CASSLLDRVNTEAFF	TGTGCCAGTAGCCTCCTTGACAGGGTGAACACTGAAGCTTTCTTT
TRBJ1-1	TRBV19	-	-	CASSMGQMNTEAFF	TGTGCCAGTAGTATGGGGCAGATGAACACTGAAGCTTTCTTT
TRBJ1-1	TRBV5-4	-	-	CASSFRDMGNTEAFF	TGTGCCAGCAGCTTTAGGGACATGGGGAACACTGAAGCTTTCTTT
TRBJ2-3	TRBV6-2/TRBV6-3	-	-	CASSLASPRITDTQYF	TGTGCCAGCAGTTTGGCCTCTCCCAGAATCACAGATACGCAGTATTTT
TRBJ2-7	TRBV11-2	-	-	CASSVSTQTYEQYF	TGTGCCAGCAGCGTGTCGACACAGACCTACGAGCAGTACTTC
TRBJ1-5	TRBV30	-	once	CAWTLSTDQNQPQHF	TGTGCCTGGACTCTCTCGACAGACCAGAATCAGCCCCAGCATTTT
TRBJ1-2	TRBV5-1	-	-	CASSSGTSSGYTF	TGCGCCAGCAGCTCCGGGACATCTTCTGGCTACACCTTC
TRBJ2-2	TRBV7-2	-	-	CASSLATGSGELFF	TGTGCCAGCAGCTTAGCGACCGGGTCCGGGGAGCTGTTTTTT
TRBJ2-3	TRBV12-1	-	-	CASSFLAGRGTQYF	TGTGCCAGCAGCTTTTTAGCAGGGCGAGGAACGCAGTATTTT
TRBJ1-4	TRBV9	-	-	CASSPSPRSGEKLFF	TGTGCCAGCAGCCCCTCGCCCCGGTCTGGTGAAAAACTGTTTTTT
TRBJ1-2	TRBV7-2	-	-	CASSLVGGNYGYTF	TGTGCCAGCAGCTTGGTTGGGGGCAACTATGGCTACACCTTC
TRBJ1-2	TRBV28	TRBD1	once	CASSPGQGAGYTF	TGTGCCAGCAGTCCGGGACAGGGGGCTGGCTACACCTTC
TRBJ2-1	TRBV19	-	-	CASSKAGVLNEQFF	TGTGCCAGTAGTAAGGCAGGGGTTCTAAATGAGCAGTTCTTC
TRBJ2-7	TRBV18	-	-	CASSPLQSEQYF	TGTGCCAGCTCACCACTTCAATCCGAGCAGTACTTC